This entry concerns a single T cell receptor (beta chain). The antigen remains undetermined. Measured with immunoSEQ multiplex PCR; TCRdb has only the in-frame clones, and not every one. Of 45,000 to 55,000 clones in the sample, about 90% were seen once. Samples of blood were obtained at baseline, on cycle 4 day 1, and on cycle 7 day 1. These data are taken from a study of OX40 agonist ivuxolimab in advanced cancers. Study in general: A mean age of approximately 64 years, range about 23 to 80, was recorded, and approximately 85% were male.

Study observations and caveats: Expanded clones tended on average to be more numerous among CD8+ T cells than CD4+. CD4+ and CD8+ blood T cells expanded clonally by week 6 at 0.1 to 3.0 mg/kg.

The CDR3 runs to 14 residues. The ends were cut back, 0 bases at V and 5 bases at J, with 11 bases in the middle. Germline-derived CDR1 and CDR2 are KGHSH and LQKENI. The clonotype was recovered from an adult with an advanced solid tumor such as melanoma, head and neck, liver or kidney cancer. V is TRBV18 and J is TRBJ2-7, with a tentative D call TRBD1 (5 bases). The source was CD4+ or CD8+ T cells sorted from blood, collected in a trial of the OX40 agonist ivuxolimab. The CDR3 DNA reads TGTGCCAGCTCACCACCCAGGGTCCGGGACGAGCAGTACTTC. Translating gives CASSPPRVRDEQYF.